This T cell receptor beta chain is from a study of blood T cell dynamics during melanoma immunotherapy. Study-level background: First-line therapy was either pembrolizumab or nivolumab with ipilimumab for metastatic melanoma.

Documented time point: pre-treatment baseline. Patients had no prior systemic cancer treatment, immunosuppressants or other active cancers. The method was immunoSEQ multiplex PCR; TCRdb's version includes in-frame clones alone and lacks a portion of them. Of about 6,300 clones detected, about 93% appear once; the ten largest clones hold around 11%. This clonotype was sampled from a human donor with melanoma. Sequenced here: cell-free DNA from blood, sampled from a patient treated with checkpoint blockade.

Here the CDR3 reads CASSHGIRVRAPLHF. Written as DNA, the CDR3 is TGTGCCAGCAGCCACGGGATCAGGGTTCGGGCACCCCTCCACTTT. The chain has TRBV6-5 and TRBJ1-6; possibly TRBD1 for D (5 bases). The germline CDR1 and CDR2 sequences are MNHEY and SVGAGI. Trimming took off 6 bases at V and 11 bases at J, with 20 bases between the two ends. This CDR3 is 15 amino acids long.